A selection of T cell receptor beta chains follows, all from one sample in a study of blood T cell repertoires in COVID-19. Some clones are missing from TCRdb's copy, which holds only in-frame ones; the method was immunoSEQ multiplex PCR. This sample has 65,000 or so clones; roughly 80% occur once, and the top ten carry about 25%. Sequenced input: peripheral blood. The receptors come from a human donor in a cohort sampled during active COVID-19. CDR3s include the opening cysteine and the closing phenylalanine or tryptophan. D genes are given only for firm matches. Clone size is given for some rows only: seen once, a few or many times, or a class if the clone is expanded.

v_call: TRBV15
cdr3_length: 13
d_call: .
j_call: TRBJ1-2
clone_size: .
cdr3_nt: TGTGCCACCAGCAGAGACAGGGTCGATGGCTACACCTTC
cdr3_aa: CATSRDRVDGYTF

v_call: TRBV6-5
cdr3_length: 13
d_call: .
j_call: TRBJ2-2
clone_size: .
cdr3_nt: TGTGCCAGCACCGGTTTCTTCGGCGGGGAGCTGTTTTTT
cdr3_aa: CASTGFFGGELFF

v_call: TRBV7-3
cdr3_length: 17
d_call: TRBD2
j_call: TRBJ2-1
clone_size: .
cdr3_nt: TGTGCCAGCAGCTTAGTCCCCGCGGGAGGGCCTGGGAATGAGCAGTTCTTC
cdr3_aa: CASSLVPAGGPGNEQFF

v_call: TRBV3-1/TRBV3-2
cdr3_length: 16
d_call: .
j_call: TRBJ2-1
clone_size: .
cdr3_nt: TGTGCCAGCAGCCAAGATCGCGGAGGTTTCTACAATGAGCAGTTCTTC
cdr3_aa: CASSQDRGGFYNEQFF

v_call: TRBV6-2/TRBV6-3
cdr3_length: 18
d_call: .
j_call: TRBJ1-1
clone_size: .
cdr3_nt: TGTGCCAGCAGTTTCAGGGCTGGTGACGTAATCGGGAGTACTGAAGCTTTCTTT
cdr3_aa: CASSFRAGDVIGSTEAFF

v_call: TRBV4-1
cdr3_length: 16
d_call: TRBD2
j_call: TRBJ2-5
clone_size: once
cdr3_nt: TGCGCCAGCAGCCAAGATCCAGCGGGGGGGCGGGAGACCCAGTACTTC
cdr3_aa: CASSQDPAGGRETQYF

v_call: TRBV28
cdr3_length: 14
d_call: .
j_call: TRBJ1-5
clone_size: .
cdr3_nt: TGTGCCAGCAGTGCGGGCGGTGGCAATCAGCCCCAGCATTTT
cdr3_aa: CASSAGGGNQPQHF

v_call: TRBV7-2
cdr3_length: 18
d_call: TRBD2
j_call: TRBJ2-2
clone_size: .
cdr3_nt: TGTGCCAGCAGTCGGGTGGCTAGCGGGGGAACGAACACCGGGGAGCTGTTTTTT
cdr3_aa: CASSRVASGGTNTGELFF

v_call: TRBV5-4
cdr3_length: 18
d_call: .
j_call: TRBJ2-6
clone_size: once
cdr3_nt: TGTGCCAGCAGCCGCTTAGTTGGGGTAGGGGCAGGGGCCAACGTCCTGACTTTC
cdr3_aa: CASSRLVGVGAGANVLTF

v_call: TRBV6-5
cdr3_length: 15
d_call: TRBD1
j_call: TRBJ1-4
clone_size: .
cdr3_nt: TGTGCCAGCAGTTTGCAGACAGGGACGATAGAGGAACTGTTTTTT
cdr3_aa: CASSLQTGTIEELFF

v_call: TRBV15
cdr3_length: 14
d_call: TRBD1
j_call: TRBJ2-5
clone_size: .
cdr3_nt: TGTGCCACCAGGGTTTGGGACAGAGGGGAGACCCAGTACTTC
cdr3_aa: CATRVWDRGETQYF

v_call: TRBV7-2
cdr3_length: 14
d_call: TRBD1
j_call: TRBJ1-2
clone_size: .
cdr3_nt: TGTGCCAGCAGCGTGGGGGACAGGAGTCAGGGCTACACCTTC
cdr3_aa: CASSVGDRSQGYTF

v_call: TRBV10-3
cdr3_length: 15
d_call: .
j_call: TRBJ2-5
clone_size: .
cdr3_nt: TGTGCCATCAGTGAGTCGGGCCAGGGGCAAGAGACCCAGTACTTC
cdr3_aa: CAISESGQGQETQYF

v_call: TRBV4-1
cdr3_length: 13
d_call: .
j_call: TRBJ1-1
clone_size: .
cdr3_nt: TGCGCCAGCAGCCTAGGGACAAGTGCTGAAGCTTTCTTT
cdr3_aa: CASSLGTSAEAFF

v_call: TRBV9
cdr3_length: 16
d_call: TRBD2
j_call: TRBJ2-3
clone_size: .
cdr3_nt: TGTGCCAGCAGCGTAGAAGGGACTAGCCGCGAAGATACGCAGTATTTT
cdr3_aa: CASSVEGTSREDTQYF

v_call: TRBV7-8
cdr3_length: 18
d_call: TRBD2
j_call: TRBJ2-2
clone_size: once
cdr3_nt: TGTGCCAGCAGCTTAGGACTAGCGGGAGGGCCAGGAACCGGGGAGCTGTTTTTT
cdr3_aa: CASSLGLAGGPGTGELFF

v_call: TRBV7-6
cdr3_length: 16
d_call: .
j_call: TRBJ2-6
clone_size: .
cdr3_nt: TGTGCCAGCAGCTTAGGTTCGGGTCCTGGGGCCAACGTCCTGACTTTC
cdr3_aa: CASSLGSGPGANVLTF

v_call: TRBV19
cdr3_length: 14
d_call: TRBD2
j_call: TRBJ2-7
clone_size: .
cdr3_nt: TGTGCCAGTAGTATTGGAAACGGGAGGGGAGAGCAGTACTTC
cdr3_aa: CASSIGNGRGEQYF

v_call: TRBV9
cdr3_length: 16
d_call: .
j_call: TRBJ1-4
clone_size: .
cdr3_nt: TGTGCCAGCAGCTCAAAGGGTCAGGGCACTAATGAAAAACTGTTTTTT
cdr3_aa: CASSSKGQGTNEKLFF

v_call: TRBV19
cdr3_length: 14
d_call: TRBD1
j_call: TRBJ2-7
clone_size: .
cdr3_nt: TGTGCCAGTAGTATTGTAACAGGGGGAGGCGAGCAGTACTTC
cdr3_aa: CASSIVTGGGEQYF

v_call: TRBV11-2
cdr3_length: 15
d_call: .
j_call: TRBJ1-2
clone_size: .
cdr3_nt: TGTGCCAGCAGCTTAGATCCCACAGTCCCCTATGGCTACACCTTC
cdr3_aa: CASSLDPTVPYGYTF

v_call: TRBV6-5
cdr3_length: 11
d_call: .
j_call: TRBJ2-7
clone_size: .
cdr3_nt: TGTGGGGCGCACGATTCCTACGAGCAGTACTTC
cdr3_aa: CGAHDSYEQYF

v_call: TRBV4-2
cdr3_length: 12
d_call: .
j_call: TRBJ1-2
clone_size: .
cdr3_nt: TGTGCCAGCAGCCGCCAGGATCATGGCTACACCTTC
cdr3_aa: CASSRQDHGYTF

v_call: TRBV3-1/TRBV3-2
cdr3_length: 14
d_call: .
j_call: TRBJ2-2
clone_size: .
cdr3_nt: TGTGCCAGCGCCGAGGCAGCACGCACCGGGGAGCTGTTTTTT
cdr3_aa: CASAEAARTGELFF

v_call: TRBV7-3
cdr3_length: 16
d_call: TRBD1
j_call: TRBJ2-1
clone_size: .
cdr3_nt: TGTGCCAGCAGCTTACTCGGACAGGGGGGATACAATGAGCAGTTCTTC
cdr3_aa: CASSLLGQGGYNEQFF

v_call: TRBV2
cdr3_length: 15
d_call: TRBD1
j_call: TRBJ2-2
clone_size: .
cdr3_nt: TGTGCCAGCAGTGAGAAGGACAGGGGGTCCGGGGAGCTGTTTTTT
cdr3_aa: CASSEKDRGSGELFF

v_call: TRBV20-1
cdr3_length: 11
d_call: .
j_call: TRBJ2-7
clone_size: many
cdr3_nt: TGCAGTGCTAGTTCCAGCTACGAGCAGTACTTC
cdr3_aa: CSASSSYEQYF

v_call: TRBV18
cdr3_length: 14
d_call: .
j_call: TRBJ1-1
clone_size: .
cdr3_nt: TGTGCCAGCTCCCCTAGTTCAGTGAACACTGAAGCTTTCTTT
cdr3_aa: CASSPSSVNTEAFF

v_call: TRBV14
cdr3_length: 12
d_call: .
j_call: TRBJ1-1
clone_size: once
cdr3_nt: TGTGCCAGCAGCCAAGATAGACTGCTGGCTTTCTTT
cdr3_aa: CASSQDRLLAFF

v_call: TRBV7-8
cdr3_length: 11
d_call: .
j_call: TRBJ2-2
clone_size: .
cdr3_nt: TGTGCCAGCACTCCCGAGAGGGAGCTGTTTTTT
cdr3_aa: CASTPERELFF

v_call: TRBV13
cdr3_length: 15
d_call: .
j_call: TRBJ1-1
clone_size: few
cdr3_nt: TGTGCCAGCAGCACATATAGGACGGGAGGAACTGAAGCTTTCTTT
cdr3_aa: CASSTYRTGGTEAFF

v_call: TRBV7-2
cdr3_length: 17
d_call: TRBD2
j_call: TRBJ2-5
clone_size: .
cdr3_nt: TGTGCCAGCAGCTCGAGGCGGGGGTCTAATACCCCGGAGACCCAGTACTTC
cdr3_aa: CASSSRRGSNTPETQYF

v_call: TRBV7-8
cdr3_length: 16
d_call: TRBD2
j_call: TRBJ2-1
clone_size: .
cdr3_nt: TGTGCCAGCAGCCCGAGCGGGGAATCCGCCTACAATGAGCAGTTCTTC
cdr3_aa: CASSPSGESAYNEQFF

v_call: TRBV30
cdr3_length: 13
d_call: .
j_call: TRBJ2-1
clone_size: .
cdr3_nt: TGTGCCTGGAGTCGGGGACTGGACAATGAGCAGTTCTTC
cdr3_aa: CAWSRGLDNEQFF

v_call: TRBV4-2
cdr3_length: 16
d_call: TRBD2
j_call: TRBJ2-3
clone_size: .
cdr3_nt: TGTGCCAGCAGCCAAGATTCTAGCGGAGGGACAGATACGCAGTATTTT
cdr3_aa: CASSQDSSGGTDTQYF

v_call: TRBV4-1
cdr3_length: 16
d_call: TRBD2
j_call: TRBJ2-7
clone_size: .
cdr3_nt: TGCGCCAGCAGCCAAGCGACTAGCGGGGCCCGGGGCGAGCAGTACTTC
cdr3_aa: CASSQATSGARGEQYF

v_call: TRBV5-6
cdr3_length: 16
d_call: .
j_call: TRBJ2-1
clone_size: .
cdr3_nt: TGTGCCAGCAGCTTCCTCAACTTAGACTCAATCAATGAGCAGTTCTTC
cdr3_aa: CASSFLNLDSINEQFF

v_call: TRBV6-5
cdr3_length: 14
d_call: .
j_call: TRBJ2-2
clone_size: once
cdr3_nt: TGTGCCAGCAAACTTCCTAGTATCACCGGGGAGCTGTTTTTT
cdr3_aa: CASKLPSITGELFF

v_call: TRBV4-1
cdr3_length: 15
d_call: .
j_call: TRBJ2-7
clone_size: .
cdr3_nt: TGCGCCAGCAGCCAAACGGACAGCCCCTCCTACGAGCAGTACTTC
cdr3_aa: CASSQTDSPSYEQYF

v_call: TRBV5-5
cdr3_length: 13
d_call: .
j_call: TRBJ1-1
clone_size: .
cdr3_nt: TGTGCCAGCAGCTTGGGGGCAGGCTATGAAGCTTTCTTT
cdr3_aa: CASSLGAGYEAFF

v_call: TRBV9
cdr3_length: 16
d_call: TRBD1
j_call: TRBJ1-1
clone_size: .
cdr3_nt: TGTGCCAGCAGCGGCACAGGGGGCGCTTTTGACACTGAAGCTTTCTTT
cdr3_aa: CASSGTGGAFDTEAFF